This T cell receptor beta chain was sequenced in a study of T cell changes during pregnancy in multiple sclerosis. Assay used: immunoSEQ multiplex PCR; TCRdb lists only in-frame clones, some missing. This table holds more than 70,000 clones, 85% to 95% found once. The CDR3 is made up of 13 amino acids. Germline V gene data show CDR1 as SGHNT and CDR2 as YENEEA. The trim removed 4 bases at V and 6 bases at J, leaving 3 bases unmatched. The sequence was obtained from a female donor with multiple sclerosis, enrolled in a pregnancy study. The chain uses TRBV11-3 and TRBJ2-1, with 7 bases lining up with TRBD1. Specimen: peripheral blood, collected before pregnancy. CDR3 nucleotide sequence: TGTGCCAGCAGCTCAAGACAGGGCAATGAGCAGTTCTTC. Its protein is CASSSRQGNEQFF.